This is a list of T cell receptor beta chains from one sample in a study of T cell responses to AZD1222 COVID-19 vaccine. TCRdb's copy holds only in-frame clones and misses some; the assay was immunoSEQ multiplex PCR. The sample carries approximately 79,000 clones, 88% recorded once. The sample consisted of peripheral blood, taken on day 0 of AZD1222 vaccination. Source of these receptors: an adult in good health. CDR3s include the opening cysteine and the closing phenylalanine or tryptophan. Rows give clone size only sometimes, using once, few, many, or a class for an expanded clone.

v_gene: TRBV7-8
abundance: .
j_gene: TRBJ2-1
CDR3aa: CASSASYRDRNFAEQFF

v_gene: TRBV5-8
abundance: .
j_gene: TRBJ1-5
CDR3aa: CASSLAGGSNQPQHF

v_gene: TRBV10-3
abundance: .
j_gene: TRBJ2-6
CDR3aa: CAISDSSGANVLTF

v_gene: TRBV12-3/TRBV12-4
abundance: .
j_gene: TRBJ1-5
CDR3aa: CASSLNSNQPQHF

v_gene: TRBV6-4
abundance: few
j_gene: TRBJ2-3
CDR3aa: CASSKTSLSTDTQYF

v_gene: TRBV28
abundance: .
j_gene: TRBJ2-3
CDR3aa: CASSISGTTNLGPYF

v_gene: TRBV24-1
abundance: .
j_gene: TRBJ2-4
CDR3aa: CATSDSGLAKNIQYF

v_gene: TRBV14
abundance: .
j_gene: TRBJ1-3
CDR3aa: CASSQDGVGNTIYF

v_gene: TRBV5-5
abundance: many
j_gene: TRBJ1-5
CDR3aa: CASSLFNTGNQPQHF

v_gene: TRBV7-9
abundance: .
j_gene: TRBJ2-7
CDR3aa: CASSLLASSYEQYF

v_gene: TRBV18
abundance: once
j_gene: TRBJ1-2
CDR3aa: CASSPPTGRSGYTF

v_gene: TRBV3-1/TRBV3-2
abundance: .
j_gene: TRBJ1-5
CDR3aa: CASSHGQLNQPQHF

v_gene: TRBV5-4
abundance: .
j_gene: TRBJ2-1
CDR3aa: CASSSGSGAGKEYNEQFF

v_gene: TRBV7-9
abundance: .
j_gene: TRBJ2-2
CDR3aa: CDVGRNTGELFF

v_gene: TRBV5-1
abundance: .
j_gene: TRBJ1-4
CDR3aa: CASSSFPGTVRNEKLFF

v_gene: TRBV5-6
abundance: .
j_gene: TRBJ2-1
CDR3aa: CASSLLAGGVLFF

v_gene: TRBV24-1
abundance: .
j_gene: TRBJ2-2
CDR3aa: CATSGPMAPGNTGELFF

v_gene: TRBV28
abundance: .
j_gene: TRBJ1-3
CDR3aa: CASSSKRQGANTIYF

v_gene: TRBV11-3
abundance: .
j_gene: TRBJ1-1
CDR3aa: CASSLGGNTEAFF

v_gene: TRBV6-1
abundance: .
j_gene: TRBJ2-5
CDR3aa: CASSDRGPETQYF

v_gene: TRBV2
abundance: .
j_gene: TRBJ1-4
CDR3aa: CASLRTNEKLFF

v_gene: TRBV6-5
abundance: .
j_gene: TRBJ2-6
CDR3aa: CASSYTSAGANVLTF

v_gene: TRBV2
abundance: .
j_gene: TRBJ2-5
CDR3aa: CASSRSQETQYF

v_gene: TRBV2
abundance: .
j_gene: TRBJ2-2
CDR3aa: CASSDGIRWETNTGELFF

v_gene: TRBV28
abundance: .
j_gene: TRBJ1-5
CDR3aa: CASSLDRGQGYNQPQHF

v_gene: TRBV5-6
abundance: .
j_gene: TRBJ2-5
CDR3aa: CASSPSGRGQETQYF

v_gene: TRBV6-1
abundance: .
j_gene: TRBJ2-1
CDR3aa: CASSESYPNNEQFF

v_gene: TRBV7-2
abundance: .
j_gene: TRBJ1-3
CDR3aa: CASRQAAGNTIYF

v_gene: TRBV2
abundance: .
j_gene: TRBJ1-3
CDR3aa: CASSVGSGNTIYF

v_gene: TRBV29-1
abundance: .
j_gene: TRBJ1-5
CDR3aa: CSVAGRFNQPQHF

v_gene: TRBV5-8
abundance: .
j_gene: TRBJ2-7
CDR3aa: CASSFGTGRYEQYF

v_gene: TRBV2
abundance: .
j_gene: TRBJ1-2
CDR3aa: CASSEGNAYGYTF

v_gene: TRBV6-6
abundance: .
j_gene: TRBJ1-1
CDR3aa: CASSPPGRTAMNTEAFF

v_gene: TRBV6-1
abundance: .
j_gene: TRBJ1-2
CDR3aa: CASSEFVDYTF

v_gene: TRBV2
abundance: .
j_gene: TRBJ1-2
CDR3aa: CASSVDILSGDYGYTF

v_gene: TRBV10-3
abundance: .
j_gene: TRBJ1-6
CDR3aa: CAISENYNSPLHF

v_gene: TRBV2
abundance: many
j_gene: TRBJ1-1
CDR3aa: CASSGQRGTEAFF

v_gene: TRBV28
abundance: .
j_gene: TRBJ1-1
CDR3aa: CASSLGGREAFF